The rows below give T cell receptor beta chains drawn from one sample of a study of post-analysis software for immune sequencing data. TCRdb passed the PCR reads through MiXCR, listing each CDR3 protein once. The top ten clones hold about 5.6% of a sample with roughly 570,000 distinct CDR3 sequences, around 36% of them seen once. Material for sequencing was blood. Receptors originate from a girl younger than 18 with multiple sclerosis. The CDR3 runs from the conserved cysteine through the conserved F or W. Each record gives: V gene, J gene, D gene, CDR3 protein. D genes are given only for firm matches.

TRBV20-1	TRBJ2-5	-	CSARDSAKETQYF
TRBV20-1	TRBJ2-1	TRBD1	CSLWGAGGDYNEQFF
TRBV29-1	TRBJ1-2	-	CSVGTFYGYTF
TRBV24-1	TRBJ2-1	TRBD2	CATSDFQVAGGLAYNEQFF
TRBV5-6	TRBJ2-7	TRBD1	CASSGAGTGIYEQYF
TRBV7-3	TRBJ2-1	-	CASSLPPGRRFF
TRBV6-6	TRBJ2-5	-	CASTATGGAETQYF
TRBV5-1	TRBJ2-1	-	CASSLGLAPSYNEQFF
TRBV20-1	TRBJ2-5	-	CSARDLRAGETQYF
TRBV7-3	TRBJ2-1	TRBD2	CASSLNPSGDYNEQFF
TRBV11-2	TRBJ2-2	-	CASSLRGMTGELFF
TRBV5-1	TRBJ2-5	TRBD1	CASSPRGQGGKTQYF
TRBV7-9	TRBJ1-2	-	CASSLRVGDLLNYGYTF
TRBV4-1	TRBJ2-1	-	CASSQEPSSYNEQFF
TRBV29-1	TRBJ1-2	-	CSVRWNGVPDRYGYTF
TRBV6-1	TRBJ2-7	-	CASRLNYEQYF
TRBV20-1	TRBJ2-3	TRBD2	CSAWGAASGYTDTQYF
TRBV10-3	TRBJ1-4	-	CAISAASVDWLNEKLFF
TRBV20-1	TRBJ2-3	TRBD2	CSARDPWASGGTDTQYF
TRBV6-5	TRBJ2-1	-	CASSKRPTHNEQFF
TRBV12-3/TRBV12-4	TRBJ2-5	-	CASRLGARETQYF
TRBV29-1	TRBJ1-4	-	CSVVAGPEKLFF
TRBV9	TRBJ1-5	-	CASSVDGINQPQHF
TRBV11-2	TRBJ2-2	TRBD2	CASSFSGVSTGELFF
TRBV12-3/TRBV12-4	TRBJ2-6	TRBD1	CASSFWTGGSGANVLTF
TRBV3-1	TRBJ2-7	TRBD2	CASRLAGAPGQYF
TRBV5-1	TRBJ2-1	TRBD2	CASGLFSGGAGSYNEQFF
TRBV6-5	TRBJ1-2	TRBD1	CASSYGTGGMVNHGYTF
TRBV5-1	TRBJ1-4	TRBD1	CASSYLGSGQGFEKLFF
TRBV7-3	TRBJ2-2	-	CASSSTGPVRTTTGELFF
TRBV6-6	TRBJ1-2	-	CASSYSTIANYGYTF
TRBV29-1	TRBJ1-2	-	CSVGLDTRHKNYGYTF
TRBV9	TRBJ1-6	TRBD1	CASSATGGDSPLHF
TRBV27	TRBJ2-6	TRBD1	CASSRQGAFSTLKSGANVLTF
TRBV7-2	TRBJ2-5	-	CASSPPWRNGETQYF
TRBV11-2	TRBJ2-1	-	CASSLDPRRSSYNEQFF
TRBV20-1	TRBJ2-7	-	CSATVASSYEQYF
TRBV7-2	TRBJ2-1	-	CASSQTPEQGRIKEEQFF